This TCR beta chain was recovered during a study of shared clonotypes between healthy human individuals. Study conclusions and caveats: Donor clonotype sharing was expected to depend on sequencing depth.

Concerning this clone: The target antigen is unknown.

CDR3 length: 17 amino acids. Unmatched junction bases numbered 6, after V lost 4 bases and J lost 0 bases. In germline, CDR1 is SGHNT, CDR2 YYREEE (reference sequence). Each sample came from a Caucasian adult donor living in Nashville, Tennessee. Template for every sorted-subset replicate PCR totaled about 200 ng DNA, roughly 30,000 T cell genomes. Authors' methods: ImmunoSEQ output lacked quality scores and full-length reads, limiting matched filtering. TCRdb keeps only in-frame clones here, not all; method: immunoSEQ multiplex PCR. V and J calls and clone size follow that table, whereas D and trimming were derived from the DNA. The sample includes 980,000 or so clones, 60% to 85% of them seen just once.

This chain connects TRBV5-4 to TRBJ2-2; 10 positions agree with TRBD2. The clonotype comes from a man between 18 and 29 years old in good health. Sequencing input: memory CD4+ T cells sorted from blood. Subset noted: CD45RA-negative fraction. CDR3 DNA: TGTGCCAGCAGCAGCGGGACTAGCGTTACGAACACCGGGGAGCTGTTTTTT. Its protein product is CASSSGTSVTNTGELFF.